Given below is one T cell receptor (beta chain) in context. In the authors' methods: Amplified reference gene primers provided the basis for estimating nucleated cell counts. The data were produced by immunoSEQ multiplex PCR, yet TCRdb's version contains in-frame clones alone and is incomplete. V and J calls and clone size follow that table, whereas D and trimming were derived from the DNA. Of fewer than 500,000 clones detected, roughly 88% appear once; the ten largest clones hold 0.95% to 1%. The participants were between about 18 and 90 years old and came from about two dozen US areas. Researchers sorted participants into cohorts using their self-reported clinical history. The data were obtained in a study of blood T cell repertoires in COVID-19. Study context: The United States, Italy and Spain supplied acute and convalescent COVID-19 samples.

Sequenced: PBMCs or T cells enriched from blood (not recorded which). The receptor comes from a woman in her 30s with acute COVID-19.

The CDR3 DNA reads as TGTGCCAGTAGCCCACAGACCGACTATGGCTACACCTTC. Its protein is CASSPQTDYGYTF. The chain recombines TRBV19 with TRBJ1-2, with unresolved D. Trimming removed 6 bases at V and 3 bases at J, with 11 bases between. CDR3 length equals 13 residues. CDR1 LNHDA and CDR2 SQIVND come from the germline V gene (reference sequence).